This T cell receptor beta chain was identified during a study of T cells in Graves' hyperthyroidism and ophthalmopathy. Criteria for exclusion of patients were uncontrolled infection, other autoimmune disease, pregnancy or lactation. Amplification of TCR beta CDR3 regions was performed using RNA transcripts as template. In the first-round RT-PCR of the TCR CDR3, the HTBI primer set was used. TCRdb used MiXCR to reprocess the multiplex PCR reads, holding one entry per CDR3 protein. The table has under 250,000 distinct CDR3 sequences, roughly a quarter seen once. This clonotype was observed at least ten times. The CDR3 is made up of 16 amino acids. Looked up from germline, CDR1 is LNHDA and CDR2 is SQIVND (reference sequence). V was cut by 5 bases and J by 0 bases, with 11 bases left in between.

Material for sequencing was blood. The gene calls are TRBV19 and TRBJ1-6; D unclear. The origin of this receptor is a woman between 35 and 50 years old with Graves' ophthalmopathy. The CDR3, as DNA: TGTGCCAGTAGTGATACAGTTCGCTCCTATAATTCACCCCTCCACTTT. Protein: CASSDTVRSYNSPLHF.